This T cell receptor (beta chain) was sequenced in a study of post-analysis software for immune sequencing data. Unique molecular identifiers had been added to the TCR beta cDNA libraries. Once roughly 1 to 10 million T cells were used, roughly 500,000 cDNA molecules resulted. MiXCR, applied by TCRdb to the PCR reads, yields one record per CDR3 protein. This table has roughly 800,000 distinct CDR3 sequences, approximately 30% appearing once. This CDR3 is 14 amino acids long. Germline CDR1 and CDR2: SGHAT and FQNNGV. Trimming removed 4 bases from V and 8 bases from J; junction bases left unmatched: 7. Study-level results: The study found TRBV5-6, TRBV5-1 and TRBV20-1 among roughly 5 TRBV segments more frequent in patients than controls. Strong co-clustering by F measure linked samples that shared a preparation batch.

On this clonotype: The antigen remains undetermined.

The sequencing sample was made of blood. The chain employs TRBV11-2 and TRBJ1-4; 7 bases align to TRBD1. This TCR was recovered from a girl under 18 with multiple sclerosis. CDR3 in DNA: TGTGCCAGCAGCTCGGGACAGCTAGGCGAAAAACTGTTTTTT. As protein: CASSSGQLGEKLFF.